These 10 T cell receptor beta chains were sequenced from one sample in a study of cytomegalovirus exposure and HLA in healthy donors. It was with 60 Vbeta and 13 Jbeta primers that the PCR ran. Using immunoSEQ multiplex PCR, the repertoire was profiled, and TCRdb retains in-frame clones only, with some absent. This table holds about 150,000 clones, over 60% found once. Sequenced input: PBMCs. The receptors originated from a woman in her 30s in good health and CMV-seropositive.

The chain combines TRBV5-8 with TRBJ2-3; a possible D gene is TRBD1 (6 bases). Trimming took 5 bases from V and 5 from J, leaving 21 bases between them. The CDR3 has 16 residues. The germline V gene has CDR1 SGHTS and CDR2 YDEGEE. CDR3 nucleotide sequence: TGTGCCAGCAGTTATGGATCCTCAGGGGCTGTAGATACGCAGTATTTT. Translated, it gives CASSYGSSGAVDTQYF.

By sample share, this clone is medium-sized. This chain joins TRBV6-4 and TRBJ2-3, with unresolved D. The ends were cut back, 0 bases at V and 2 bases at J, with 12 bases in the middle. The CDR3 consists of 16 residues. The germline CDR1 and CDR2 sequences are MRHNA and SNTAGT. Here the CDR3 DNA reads TGTGCCAGCAGTGACTCTTCCGCCAGCGCCACAGATACGCAGTATTTT. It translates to CASSDSSASATDTQYF.

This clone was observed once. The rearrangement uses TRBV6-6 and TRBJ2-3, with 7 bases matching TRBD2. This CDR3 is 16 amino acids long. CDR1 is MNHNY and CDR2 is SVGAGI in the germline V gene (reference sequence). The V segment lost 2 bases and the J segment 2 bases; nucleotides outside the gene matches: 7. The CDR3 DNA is TGTGCCAGCAGTTACGTCCAGCGGGGATCCACAGATACGCAGTATTTT. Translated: CASSYVQRGSTDTQYF.

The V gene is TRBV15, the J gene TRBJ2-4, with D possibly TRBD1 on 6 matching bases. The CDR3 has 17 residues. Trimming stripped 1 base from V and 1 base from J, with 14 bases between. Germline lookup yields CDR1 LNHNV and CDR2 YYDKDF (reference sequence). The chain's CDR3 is CATSRAQGMMAKNIQYF. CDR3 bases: TGTGCCACCAGCAGAGCTCAGGGGATGATGGCCAAAAACATTCAGTACTTC. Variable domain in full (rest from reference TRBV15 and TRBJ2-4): DAMVIQNPRYQVTQFGKPVTLSCSQTLNHNVMYWYQQKSSQAPKLLFHYYDKDFNNEADTPDNFQSRRPNTSFCFLDIRSPGLGDTAMYLCATSRAQGMMAKNIQYFGAGTRLSVL.

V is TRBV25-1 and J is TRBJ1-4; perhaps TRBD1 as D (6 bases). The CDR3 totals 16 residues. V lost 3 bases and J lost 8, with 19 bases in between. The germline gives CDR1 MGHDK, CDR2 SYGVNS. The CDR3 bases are TGTGCCAGCAGTGATTTTCGGGGGGGGGCGCGGGAAAAACTGTTTTTT. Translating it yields CASSDFRGGAREKLFF.

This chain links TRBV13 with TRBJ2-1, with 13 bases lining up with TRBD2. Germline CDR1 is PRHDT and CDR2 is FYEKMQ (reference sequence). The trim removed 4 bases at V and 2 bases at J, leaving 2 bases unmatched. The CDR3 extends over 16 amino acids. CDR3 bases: TGTGCCAGCAGCTCAGGACTAGCGGGGGCCTACAATGAGCAGTTCTTC. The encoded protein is CASSSGLAGAYNEQFF.

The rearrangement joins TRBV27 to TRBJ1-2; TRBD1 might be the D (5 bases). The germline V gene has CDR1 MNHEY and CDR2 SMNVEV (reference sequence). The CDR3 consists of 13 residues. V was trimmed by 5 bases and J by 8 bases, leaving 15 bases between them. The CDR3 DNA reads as TGTGCCAGCAGTCCCAGACAGTTCCGCGGCTACACCTTC. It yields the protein CASSPRQFRGYTF.

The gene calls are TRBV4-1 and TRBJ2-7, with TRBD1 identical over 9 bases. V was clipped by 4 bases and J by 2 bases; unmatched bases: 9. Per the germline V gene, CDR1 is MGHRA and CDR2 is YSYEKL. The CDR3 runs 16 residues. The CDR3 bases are TGCGCCAGCAGCCGGAAGACAGGGGGTAGCACCTACGAGCAGTACTTC. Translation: CASSRKTGGSTYEQYF.

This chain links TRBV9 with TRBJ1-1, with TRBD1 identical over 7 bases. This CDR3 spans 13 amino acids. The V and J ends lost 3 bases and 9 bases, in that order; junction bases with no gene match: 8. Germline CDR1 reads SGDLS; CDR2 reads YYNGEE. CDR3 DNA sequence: TGTGCCAGCAGCGACGGGACAGCCCGCCAAGCTTTCTTT. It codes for CASSDGTARQAFF.

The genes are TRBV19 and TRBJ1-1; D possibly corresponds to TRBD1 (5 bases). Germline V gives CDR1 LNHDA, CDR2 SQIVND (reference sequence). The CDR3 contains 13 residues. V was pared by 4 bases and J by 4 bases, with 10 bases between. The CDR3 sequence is CASSTGSGTEAFF. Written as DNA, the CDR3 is TGTGCCAGTAGTACAGGGTCGGGCACTGAAGCTTTCTTT. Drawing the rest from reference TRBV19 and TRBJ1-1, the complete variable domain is DGGITQSPKYLFRKEGQNVTLSCEQNLNHDAMYWYRQDPGQGLRLIYYSQIVNDFQKGDIAEGYSVSREKKESFPLTVTSAQKNPTAFYLCASSTGSGTEAFFGQGTRLTVV.